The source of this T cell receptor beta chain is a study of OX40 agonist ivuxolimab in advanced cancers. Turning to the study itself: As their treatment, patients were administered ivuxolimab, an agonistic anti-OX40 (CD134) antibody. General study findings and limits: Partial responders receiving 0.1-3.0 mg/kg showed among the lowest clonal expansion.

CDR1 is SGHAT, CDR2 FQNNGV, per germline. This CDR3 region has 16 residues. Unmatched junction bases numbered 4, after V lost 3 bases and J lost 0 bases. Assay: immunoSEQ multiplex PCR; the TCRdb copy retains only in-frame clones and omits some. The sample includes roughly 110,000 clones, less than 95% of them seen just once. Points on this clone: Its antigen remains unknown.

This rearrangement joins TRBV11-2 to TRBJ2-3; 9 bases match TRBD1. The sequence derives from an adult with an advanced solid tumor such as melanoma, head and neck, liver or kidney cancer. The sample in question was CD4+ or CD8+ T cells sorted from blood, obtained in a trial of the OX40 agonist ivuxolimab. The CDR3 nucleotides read TGTGCCAGCAGCTTGGGACAGGGCCCCAGCACAGATACGCAGTATTTT. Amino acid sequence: CASSLGQGPSTDTQYF.